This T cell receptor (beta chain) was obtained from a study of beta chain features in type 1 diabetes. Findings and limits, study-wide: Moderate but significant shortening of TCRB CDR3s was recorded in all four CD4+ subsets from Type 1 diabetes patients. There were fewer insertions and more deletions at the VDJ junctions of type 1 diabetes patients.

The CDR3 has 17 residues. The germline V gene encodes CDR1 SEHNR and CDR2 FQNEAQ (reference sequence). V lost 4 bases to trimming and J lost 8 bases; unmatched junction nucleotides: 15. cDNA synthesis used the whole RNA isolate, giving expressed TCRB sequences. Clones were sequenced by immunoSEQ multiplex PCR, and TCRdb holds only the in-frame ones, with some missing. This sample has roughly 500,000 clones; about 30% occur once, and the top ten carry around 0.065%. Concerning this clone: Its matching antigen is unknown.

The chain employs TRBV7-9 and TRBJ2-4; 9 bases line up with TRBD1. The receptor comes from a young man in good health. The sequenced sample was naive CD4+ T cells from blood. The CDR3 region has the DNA TGTGCCAGCAGCTCGAGACGACAGGGGGGTACGGCGGACATTCAGTACTTC. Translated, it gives CASSSRRQGGTADIQYF.